These 21 T cell receptor beta chains were all obtained from the same sample, sequenced in a study of T-cell memory formation after mild COVID-19. TCRdb re-called the 5' RACE reads with MiXCR, one entry per CDR3 protein. The sample includes over 130,000 distinct CDR3 sequences, 13% to 15% of them seen just once. Sequencing used PBMCs or a T cell subset sorted from them (not recorded which). The source is an adult woman who had mild COVID-19 (a few samples of this study predate the infection). Cell type and time point are not known.

This clonotype was found many times. V is TRBV7-9 and J is TRBJ2-7; D possibly corresponds to TRBD2 (5 bases). From germline, CDR1 is SEHNR and CDR2 FQNEAQ (reference sequence). This CDR3 has 13 amino acids. Trimming removed 6 bases at V and 5 bases at J, with 14 bases between. The CDR3 DNA sequence: TGTGCCAGCAGTCCCCCCGGGGTCCACGAGCAGTACTTC. Its translation: CASSPPGVHEQYF.

This clonotype was picked up a small number of times. The chain employs TRBV5-1 and TRBJ2-3, with 13 bases fitting TRBD2. This CDR3 spans 16 amino acids. Losses at the gene ends were 4 bases for V and 6 bases for J; bases not matched to a gene: 8. CDR1 is SGHRS and CDR2 is YFSETQ in the germline V gene. CDR3: CASSPGLAGVGDTQYF. The CDR3 region has the DNA TGCGCCAGCAGCCCAGGACTAGCGGGAGTAGGTGATACGCAGTATTTT.

There are many counts of this clonotype. Compared with germline, one end of the junction differs, possibly owing to a read error. J is TRBJ1-4 and V is TRBV20-1, with 7 bases lining up with TRBD1. This CDR3 comprises 14 residues. CDR1 and CDR2 (germline): DFQATT, SNEGSKA (reference sequence). The DNA for the CDR3 is TGCAGTGCTAGTGAGGACAGGACTAGTGAAAAACTGTTTTTT. It codes for CSASEDRTSEKLFF.

This clonotype was recorded a few times. The chain combines TRBV4-2 with TRBJ2-7, with 11 bases lining up with TRBD2. With 4 bases clipped from V and 0 bases from J, the junction kept 8 bases outside the gene matches. CDR3 size: 17 residues. The germline CDR1 and CDR2 sequences are LGHNA and YNFKEQ. CDR3 bases: TGTGCCAGCAGCCGCATTGGCGGGACTAGCGGCTCCTACGAGCAGTACTTC. This codes for CASSRIGGTSGSYEQYF.

V is TRBV20-1 and J is TRBJ2-7, with D possibly TRBD2 on 6 matching bases. The germline V gene encodes CDR1 DFQATT and CDR2 SNEGSKA (reference sequence). The CDR3 spans 15 residues. The germline V and J ends were trimmed by 0 bases and 6 bases, with 18 bases remaining between them. CDR3 sequence (DNA): TGCAGTGCTAGAGACCCGACTAGTGGTCTCCTCGAGCAGTACTTC. Its protein product is CSARDPTSGLLEQYF.

V and J are TRBV7-9 and TRBJ1-2; D is undetermined. The germline gives CDR1 SEHNR, CDR2 FQNEAQ (reference sequence). The CDR3 is 14 amino acids. Between the trimmed V and J ends, which lost 5 bases and 2 bases, there was a span of 12 bases. As DNA, the CDR3 is TGTGCCAGCAGCCGGCCCAACCTAAACTATGGCTACACCTTC. Residues: CASSRPNLNYGYTF.

The rearrangement uses TRBV15 and TRBJ2-1; 10 bases match TRBD2. The junction had 4 bases not matched to a gene; V was cut back by 1 base and J by 4 bases. The germline V gene has CDR1 LNHNV and CDR2 YYDKDF (reference sequence). This CDR3 has 16 residues. CDR3 sequence: CATSRVSSGSYNEQFF. For the CDR3, the DNA is TGTGCCACCAGCAGAGTGTCTAGCGGGAGTTACAATGAGCAGTTCTTC.

The chain employs TRBV20-1 and TRBJ1-2, with 10 bases aligning to TRBD1. This CDR3 is 12 amino acids long. With V trimmed by 5 bases and J by 5 bases, 2 bases remained unmatched. CDR1 is DFQATT and CDR2 is SNEGSKA in the germline V gene (reference sequence). DNA for the CDR3: TGCAGTGCTTGGGACAGGGGATATGGCTACACCTTC. Residues: CSAWDRGYGYTF.

This clonotype turned up a few times. This sequence joins TRBV9 and TRBJ2-2; D ambiguous. The germline CDR1 and CDR2 sequences are SGDLS and YYNGEE. Trimming removed 3 bases at V and 3 bases at J, with 6 bases between. The CDR3 extends over 13 amino acids. CDR3 nucleotide sequence: TGTGCCAGCAGCGCTGGGGACACCGGGGAGCTGTTTTTT. This gives the protein CASSAGDTGELFF.

The chain has TRBV7-2 and TRBJ2-1; 7 bases fit TRBD2. Germline lookup yields CDR1 SGHTA and CDR2 FQGNSA. V lost 5 bases to trimming and J lost 6 bases; unmatched junction nucleotides: 10. This CDR3 is 15 amino acids long. CDR3 amino acids: CASSPVGGGPNEQFF. The CDR3 DNA reads TGTGCCAGCAGCCCCGTGGGGGGAGGGCCCAATGAGCAGTTCTTC.

Only a few counts were recorded for this clonotype. This chain joins TRBV11-2 and TRBJ1-5; the D is unclear. From germline, CDR1 is SGHAT and CDR2 FQNNGV. The CDR3 is 13 amino acids. With 1 base removed from V and 6 bases from J, the gap between germline ends came to 7 bases. The CDR3 here is CASSLVFGQPQHF. In DNA form, the CDR3 reads TGTGCCAGCAGCTTAGTTTTCGGTCAGCCCCAGCATTTT.

The chain employs TRBV6-5 and TRBJ1-1; D perhaps matches TRBD1 (6 bases). This CDR3 region has 17 residues. V lost 0 bases, J lost 5 bases, and 19 bases lay in between. Germline lookup yields CDR1 MNHEY and CDR2 SVGAGI. The CDR3 DNA reads TGTGCCAGCAGTTACTCAGAGGGGGGACCGTTTAAGACTGAAGCTTTCTTT. Protein product: CASSYSEGGPFKTEAFF.

The CDR3 region is CASSYIAPDEQFF. CDR3 coding DNA: TGTGCCAGCAGTTATATAGCGCCGGATGAGCAGTTCTTC. The chain employs TRBV6-2 or TRBV6-3 and TRBJ2-1; tentatively, D is TRBD2 (5 bases). This CDR3 has 13 residues. Germline V lookup: CDR1 MNHEY, CDR2 SVGEGT. V lost 3 bases to trimming and J lost 8 bases, with 11 bases between them.

The table lists this clonotype with a few counts. This sequence joins TRBV10-3 and TRBJ2-3, with TRBD1 matching over 10 bases. This CDR3 is built from 15 residues. V shed 7 bases, J shed 4 bases, and the junction held 8 bases outside the gene matches. The germline gives CDR1 ENHRY, CDR2 SYGVKD. CDR3 sequence: CAITPGQGSADTQYF. For the CDR3, the DNA is TGTGCCATCACCCCGGGACAGGGGAGTGCAGATACGCAGTATTTT.

This clonotype was counted a few times. The chain combines TRBV12-3 or TRBV12-4 with TRBJ2-7; D may match TRBD1 or TRBD2 (6 bases each). The CDR3 sequence is 13 residues long. V gave up 2 bases and J gave up 4 bases, with 9 bases separating them. The CDR3 nucleotides are TGTGCCAGCAGTTTAAGGGGGACTTACGAGCAGTACTTC. Amino acid sequence: CASSLRGTYEQYF.

This chain joins TRBV7-9 and TRBJ2-7; 7 nucleotides line up with TRBD1. The CDR3 covers 16 residues. Germline assignment: CDR1 SEHNR and CDR2 FQNEAQ (reference sequence). Unmatched junction bases numbered 13, after V lost 5 bases and J lost 3 bases. For the CDR3, the DNA is TGTGCCAGCAGCCCCCAAGGGACAGCTACGGACTACGAGCAGTACTTC. Translated: CASSPQGTATDYEQYF.

This clonotype was seen a few times. The chain links TRBV12-3 or TRBV12-4 to TRBJ1-1; 9 bases agree with TRBD1. The CDR3 loop spans 14 amino acids. Unmatched junction bases numbered 2, after V lost 2 bases and J lost 4 bases. This chain's CDR3 is CASSLWGQGTEAFF. CDR3 coding DNA: TGTGCCAGCAGTTTATGGGGACAGGGCACTGAAGCTTTCTTT.

The chain links TRBV29-1 to TRBJ1-2; TRBD1 aligns across 11 bases. V trimming: 4 bases; J trimming: 2 bases; junction bases outside the gene matches: 6. In germline, CDR1 is SQVTM, CDR2 ANQGSEA. This CDR3 has 15 residues. The CDR3 loop is CSVGVGDRGNYGYTF. CDR3 coding DNA: TGCAGCGTTGGAGTTGGGGACAGGGGGAACTATGGCTACACCTTC.

The sample holds a few counts of this clonotype. The chain carries TRBV6-5 and TRBJ2-5; no clear D. V was shortened by 2 bases and J by 5 bases, with 3 bases between the two germline ends. CDR1 is MNHEY, CDR2 SVGAGI, per germline. This CDR3 is 11 amino acids long. The CDR3 DNA reads as TGTGCCAGCAGTTACGTGGAGACCCAGTACTTC. Translation gives CASSYVETQYF.

The chain couples TRBV20-1 to TRBJ2-5, with 8 bases identical to TRBD1. Germline CDR1 is DFQATT and CDR2 is SNEGSKA (reference sequence). V was pared by 0 bases and J by 5 bases, with 8 bases of the junction left unmatched. This CDR3 comprises 15 residues. The CDR3 DNA reads as TGCAGTGCTAGAGATGAGGACAGGGTCCGGGAGACCCAGTACTTC. Amino acids: CSARDEDRVRETQYF.

The rearrangement uses TRBV24-1 and TRBJ2-1; the D call may be TRBD1 or TRBD2 (6 bases each). V lost 5 bases, J lost 8 bases, and 15 bases lay in between. Germline V CDR1 and CDR2: KGHDR, SFDVKD. The CDR3 runs to 14 residues. For the CDR3, the DNA is TGTGCCACCAGTGGGCACAGGGAGGTCGATGAGCAGTTCTTC. It translates to CATSGHREVDEQFF.